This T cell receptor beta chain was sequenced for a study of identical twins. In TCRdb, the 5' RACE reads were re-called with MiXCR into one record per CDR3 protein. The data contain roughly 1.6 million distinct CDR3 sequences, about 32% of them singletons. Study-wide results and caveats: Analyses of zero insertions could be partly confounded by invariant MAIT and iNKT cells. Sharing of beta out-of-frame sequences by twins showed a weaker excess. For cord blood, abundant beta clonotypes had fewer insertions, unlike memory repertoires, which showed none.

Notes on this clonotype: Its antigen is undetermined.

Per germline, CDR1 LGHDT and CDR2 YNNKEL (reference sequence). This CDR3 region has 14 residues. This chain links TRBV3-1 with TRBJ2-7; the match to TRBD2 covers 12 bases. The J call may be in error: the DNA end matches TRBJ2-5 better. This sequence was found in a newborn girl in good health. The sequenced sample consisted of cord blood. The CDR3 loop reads CASTSLAGGETQYF. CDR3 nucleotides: TGTGCCAGTACGAGCCTAGCGGGAGGGGAGACCCAGTACTTC.